This T cell receptor beta chain was retrieved from a study of memory CD4+ T cells and cytomegalovirus serostatus. Findings and limits, study-wide: Of approximately 150 reported CMV TCRbeta sequences, around 63 were found in memory CD4+ repertoires.

The sort gate was single viable CD3+CD4+CD8-CD45RO+ cells for memory CD4+ T cells. Donors' CMV status reflects serum IgG against pp150, pp28, p38, p52. To note about this clone: Its specificity is not known.

Original handling: Out-of-frame sequences were removed, leaving 2,000,000 or so distinct TCRbeta sequences. TCRdb's table, derived via immunoSEQ multiplex PCR, lists solely in-frame clones and lacks some. The V and J calls and clone size were taken over from that table, and D and trimming were inferred from the DNA. The sample contains about 92,000 clones, around 80% of which appear only once. The V segment lost 2 bases and the J segment 6 bases; nucleotides outside the gene matches: 4. This CDR3 comprises 14 residues. Germline values: CDR1 LNHDA, CDR2 SQIVND (reference sequence). This sequence joins TRBV19 and TRBJ2-3, with 8 bases that match TRBD1. Input material: memory CD4+ T cells from blood. The receptor's source is an adult in good health and CMV-seropositive. The CDR3 region has the DNA TGTGCCAGTAGTATACAGGGGGCCGCGGATACGCAGTATTTT. It encodes CASSIQGAADTQYF.